This T cell receptor beta chain was sequenced for a study of T cells in localized non-small cell lung cancer. Sequenced by immunoSEQ multiplex PCR; TCRdb stores in-frame clones only, minus some. The profile shows about 26,000 clones, roughly 80% of them singletons. Study-level points and caveats: Because researchers sequenced only one region of the tumor, heterogeneity is still possible. Compared with tumor, uninvolved adjacent lung displayed greater T cell clonality, ranking highest overall. Out of the top 100 tumor clones, a median about 57 were seen in adjacent lung.

For this clone: Its target is unknown.

Germline V gives CDR1 SQVTM, CDR2 ANQGSEA. The CDR3 runs to 16 residues. With V trimmed by 6 bases and J by 1 base, 8 bases remained unmatched. The chain combines TRBV29-1 with TRBJ2-6; 8 nucleotides match TRBD2. Source: peripheral blood, taken before any cancer treatment. This sequence was found in a woman aged 40-69 years with stage I lung adenocarcinoma. The CDR3 nucleotides are TGCAGCGTGGATGAGCGGGGGAGATCTGGGGCCAACGTCCTGACTTTC. Translation gives CSVDERGRSGANVLTF.